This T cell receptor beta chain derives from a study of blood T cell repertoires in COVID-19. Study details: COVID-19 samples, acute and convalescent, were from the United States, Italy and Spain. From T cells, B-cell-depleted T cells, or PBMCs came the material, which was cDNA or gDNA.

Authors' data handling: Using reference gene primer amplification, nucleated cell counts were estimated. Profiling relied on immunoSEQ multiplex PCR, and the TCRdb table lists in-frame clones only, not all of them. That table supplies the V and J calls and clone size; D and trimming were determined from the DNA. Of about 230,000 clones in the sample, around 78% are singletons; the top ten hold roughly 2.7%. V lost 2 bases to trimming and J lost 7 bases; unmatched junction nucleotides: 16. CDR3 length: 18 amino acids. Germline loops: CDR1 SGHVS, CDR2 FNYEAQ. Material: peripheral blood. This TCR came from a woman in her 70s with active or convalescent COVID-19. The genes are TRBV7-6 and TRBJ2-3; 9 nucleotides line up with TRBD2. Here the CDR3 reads CASSLLVPGSGSWNTQYF. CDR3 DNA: TGTGCCAGCAGCTTATTGGTCCCGGGTAGCGGGAGTTGGAATACGCAGTATTTT.